This T cell receptor beta chain was recorded in a study of blood T cell repertoires in COVID-19. Study information: PBMCs, B-cell-depleted T cells, or T cells were the source of the cDNA or gDNA that made up the material.

Libraries were prepared by immunoSEQ multiplex PCR; TCRdb keeps only in-frame clonotypes and omits some of them. Among about 250,000 clones, 80% to 90% were seen once, and the ten largest hold 2.5% to 3.5%. Across about two dozen US areas, participants ranged in age from roughly 18 to 95 years. Assignment of participants to cohorts was predicated upon participant-reported clinical history. There are 19 residues in the CDR3. Trimming at V came to 5 bases and at J to 2 bases, leaving 18 bases not matched to a gene. Per germline, CDR1 MGHRA and CDR2 YSYEKL. This TCR was sampled from a woman aged 40 to 50 who had been exposed to COVID-19. The chain recombines TRBV4-1 with TRBJ2-3; TRBD2 matches at 8 bases. What was sequenced was PBMCs or T cells enriched from blood (not recorded which). CDR3 protein: CASSWRDMYTAGDTDTQYF. CDR3 nucleotides: TGCGCCAGCAGCTGGAGGGACATGTACACAGCGGGGGACACAGATACGCAGTATTTT.